This T cell receptor (beta chain) was observed in a study of shared clonotypes between healthy human individuals. On this clone itself: Different DNA sequences within this sample yield the same CDR3.

Produced via immunoSEQ multiplex PCR; TCRdb's table is partial and in-frame only. Here the sample spans about 2.4 million clones, 93% being singletons. The V and J ends lost 1 base and 7 bases respectively, with 8 bases between them. The CDR3 runs 11 residues. The V gene's germline CDR1 is DFQATT and CDR2 SNEGSKA (reference sequence). This receptor was identified in a man aged 18 to 30 in good health. Some clones in this sample may be carry-over from other donors' samples. The chain uses TRBV20-1 and TRBJ2-7, with a tentative D call TRBD2 (6 bases). Sequenced sample: naive CD4+ T cells from PBMCs. The subset denotes: CD45RA+ positively selected. CDR3 residues: CSARAGREQYF. The CDR3 nucleotides are TGCAGTGCTAGAGCCGGGAGAGAGCAGTACTTC.